These 28 T cell receptor beta chains share one sample of origin, sequenced in a study of graft-versus-host responses after intestinal transplantation. Assay: immunoSEQ multiplex PCR; the TCRdb copy retains only in-frame clones and omits some. The sample lists roughly 70,000 clones, roughly 92% occurring once. Source: bone marrow, taken nearly 750 days after intestinal transplantation. These receptor sequences come from a human patient who received an intestinal transplant, so some T cells may come from the graft donor.

The chain links TRBV7-2 to TRBJ2-7; D is unclear. The CDR3 runs 11 residues. Per the germline V gene, CDR1 is SGHTA and CDR2 is FQGNSA. The V and J ends lost 2 bases and 1 base respectively, with 0 bases between them. The CDR3 DNA reads as TGTGCCAGCAGCTTATCCTACGAGCAGTACTTC. It encodes CASSLSYEQYF.

This chain connects TRBV28 to TRBJ2-7; 10 positions agree with TRBD1. V lost 2 bases to trimming and J lost 9 bases; unmatched junction nucleotides: 13. CDR1 is MDHEN, CDR2 SYDVKM, per germline. The CDR3 runs to 16 residues. CDR3 sequence reads: CASSLTSTGGVGRQYF. CDR3 DNA: TGTGCCAGCAGTTTAACCTCGACAGGGGGCGTGGGGCGGCAGTACTTC.

The chain recombines TRBV5-4 with TRBJ1-3, with D tentatively TRBD1 (6 bases). CDR1 is SGHNT, CDR2 YYREEE, per germline (reference sequence). V was shortened by 3 bases and J by 4 bases, with 14 bases between the two germline ends. The CDR3 covers 15 residues. CDR3 region: CASSSGVLGGNTIYF. Written as DNA, the CDR3 is TGTGCCAGCAGCTCAGGGGTTTTGGGAGGAAACACCATATATTTT.

This chain links TRBV4-1 with TRBJ2-1, with TRBD2 matching 11 bases. Germline CDR1 is MGHRA and CDR2 is YSYEKL. V dropped 2 bases and J dropped 11; count of bases not matched to a gene: 11. The CDR3 is made up of 16 amino acids. The DNA for the CDR3 is TGCGCCAGCAGCCAAATCGGCCTAGCGGGGGGTCTCCAGCAGTTCTTC. Its translation: CASSQIGLAGGLQQFF.

This sequence joins TRBV19 and TRBJ1-2, with D tentatively TRBD1 (5 bases). Germline CDR1 and CDR2: LNHDA and SQIVND (reference sequence). The CDR3 loop spans 16 amino acids. With 3 bases removed from V and 6 bases from J, the gap between germline ends came to 20 bases. The CDR3 reads CASSIGLIFRQHGYTF. CDR3 bases: TGTGCCAGTAGTATCGGGCTCATCTTCCGACAGCATGGCTACACCTTC.

The rearrangement uses TRBV28 and TRBJ2-2; D possibly corresponds to TRBD2 (6 bases). Looked up from germline, CDR1 is MDHEN and CDR2 is SYDVKM. This CDR3 region has 15 residues. V was trimmed by 4 bases and J by 3 bases, leaving 12 bases between them. Here the CDR3 DNA reads TGTGCCAGCAGTTATGATAGGGAGGACACCGGGGAGCTGTTTTTT. Encoded protein: CASSYDREDTGELFF.

The chain recombines TRBV18 with TRBJ1-6; D remains unclear. This CDR3 has 18 residues. Trimming took 2 bases from V and 6 from J, leaving 20 bases between them. Germline assignment: CDR1 KGHSH and CDR2 LQKENI. CDR3 sequence: CASSPFRFGQYSNSPLHF. The CDR3 nucleotides are TGTGCCAGCTCACCATTTCGGTTTGGTCAGTACAGTAATTCACCCCTCCACTTT.

V usage is TRBV29-1 and J usage is TRBJ2-2, with a possible D match to TRBD1 (6 bases). The CDR3 totals 15 residues. Germline CDR1 is SQVTM and CDR2 is ANQGSEA. V lost 5 bases, J lost 4 bases, and 17 bases lay in between. CDR3: CSVHTGQVRTGELFF. CDR3 nucleotide sequence: TGCAGCGTTCATACAGGGCAGGTTCGCACCGGGGAGCTGTTTTTT.

V gene TRBV18 combines with J gene TRBJ1-3; D not resolved. The germline V gene encodes CDR1 KGHSH and CDR2 LQKENI. The CDR3 runs 21 residues. V lost 6 bases and J lost 2, with 32 bases in between. The CDR3 DNA is TGTGCCAGCTCCACGCCCACAACCGTGGCATTACTAGCGGATCCTGGAAACACCATATATTTT. Protein sequence: CASSTPTTVALLADPGNTIYF.

This chain joins TRBV28 and TRBJ1-1; D call uncertain. The length of the CDR3 is 13 residues. Germline V gene lookup returns CDR1 MDHEN and CDR2 SYDVKM. The V end lost 6 bases, the J end lost 5 bases, and 13 bases lay between the germline ends. CDR3 in amino acids: CASRRGPETEAFF. The CDR3 nucleotides read TGTGCCAGCAGACGAGGACCGGAAACTGAAGCTTTCTTT.

The chain has TRBV6-5 and TRBJ2-7; possible D gene TRBD2, 5 bases. CDR1 MNHEY and CDR2 SVGAGI come from the germline V gene. This CDR3 is built from 12 residues. Trimming left V 0 bases short and J 7 bases short, with 7 bases between. The CDR3 DNA is TGTGCCAGCAGTTACTCGTCGGGAGAGCAGTACTTC. Translated: CASSYSSGEQYF.

V usage is TRBV5-4 and J usage is TRBJ1-1; 8 bases are a match to TRBD1. The CDR3 covers 13 residues. V shed 0 bases and J 9 bases; nucleotides not matched to a gene: 4. Germline assignment: CDR1 SGHNT and CDR2 YYREEE (reference sequence). CDR3 region: CASSLEGQGQAFF. The CDR3 DNA is TGTGCCAGCAGCTTGGAAGGACAGGGACAAGCTTTCTTT. Together with reference TRBV5-4 and TRBJ1-1, the CDR3 gives the full variable domain: ETGVTQSPTHLIKTRGQQVTLRCSSQSGHNTVSWYQQALGQGPQFIFQYYREEENGRGNFPPRFSGLQFPNYSSELNVNALELDDSALYLCASSLEGQGQAFFGQGTRLTVV.

The chain uses TRBV29-1 and TRBJ1-2; D is unresolved. The CDR3 extends over 12 amino acids. Trimming removed 7 bases at V and 4 bases at J, with 13 bases between. Germline lookup yields CDR1 SQVTM and CDR2 ANQGSEA. The CDR3 nucleotides read TGCAGCGCCCGGTGGCAGACCTATGGCTACACCTTC. It encodes CSARWQTYGYTF.

The V gene is TRBV6-1, the J gene TRBJ2-7; no firm D call. Trimming shortened V by 9 bases and J by 0 bases, and 6 bases separated the two germline ends. The CDR3 runs 11 residues. Per germline, CDR1 MNHNS and CDR2 SASEGT. The CDR3 spells CASSISYEQYF. The CDR3 nucleotides read TGTGCCAGTAGCATCTCCTACGAGCAGTACTTC.

This clone has just one count. This chain uses TRBV4-1 with TRBJ1-6; a possible D gene is TRBD1 (5 bases). There are 16 residues in the CDR3. Between the trimmed V and J ends, which lost 4 bases and 8 bases, there was a span of 18 bases. CDR1 is MGHRA, CDR2 YSYEKL, per germline. DNA for the CDR3: TGCGCCAGCAGCCGCGCACACCACGGGGCCGATTCACCCCTCCACTTT. Its translation is CASSRAHHGADSPLHF.

In its sample, this clone is medium-sized. This chain connects TRBV7-2 to TRBJ2-1; possibly TRBD1 or TRBD2 for D (5 bases each). Between the trimmed V and J ends, which lost 0 bases and 0 bases, there was a span of 6 bases. Germline CDR1 and CDR2: SGHTA and FQGNSA. This CDR3 region has 15 residues. In nucleotides, the CDR3 is TGTGCCAGCAGCTTAGCGGGGGTCTCCTACAATGAGCAGTTCTTC. The encoded protein is CASSLAGVSYNEQFF.

The chain uses TRBV6-6 and TRBJ1-3; TRBD1 might be the D (6 bases). CDR1 and CDR2 from the germline V gene are MNHNY and SVGAGI (reference sequence). V gave up 4 bases and J gave up 3 bases, with 10 bases separating them. This CDR3 is 14 amino acids long. The CDR3 DNA reads as TGTGCCAGCAGTTCCACAGGGTTTGGAAACACCATATATTTT. The encoded protein is CASSSTGFGNTIYF.

The V and J genes are TRBV7-9 and TRBJ2-3; TRBD2 aligns across 7 bases. After removal of 5 bases from V and 2 bases from J, the junction contained 10 bases not matched to a gene. This CDR3 has 16 amino acids. The germline CDR1 and CDR2 sequences are SEHNR and FQNEAQ (reference sequence). The CDR3 sequence: CASSLGGGRVTDTQYF. CDR3 nucleotide sequence: TGTGCCAGCAGCCTCGGTGGGGGGAGGGTCACAGATACGCAGTATTTT.

This chain connects TRBV7-9 to TRBJ2-7; 9 positions agree with TRBD1. In germline, CDR1 is SEHNR, CDR2 FQNEAQ (reference sequence). Trimming took 4 bases from V and 1 from J; bases not matched to a gene: 5. The CDR3 length is 15 residues. CDR3 sequence: CASSYRGLLSYEQYF. The DNA of the CDR3 is TGTGCCAGCAGCTACAGGGGGCTTTTATCCTACGAGCAGTACTTC.

The chain is built from TRBV9 and TRBJ2-1, with D maybe TRBD2 (5 bases). Germline CDR1 reads SGDLS; CDR2 reads YYNGEE. The ends were cut back, 0 bases at V and 2 bases at J, with 12 bases in the middle. CDR3 length: 16 residues. CDR3 in amino acids: CASSVVPSSAYNEQFF. The CDR3, as DNA: TGTGCCAGCAGCGTAGTTCCTAGCTCGGCCTACAATGAGCAGTTCTTC.

V is TRBV5-4 and J is TRBJ1-6; D remains ambiguous. Trimming pared 8 bases from V and 8 bases from J, leaving 17 bases between. Germline CDR1 and CDR2: SGHNT and YYREEE (reference sequence). CDR3 size: 14 residues. The CDR3 sequence is CASTSENGHSPLHF. The CDR3 DNA is TGTGCCAGTACGTCGGAGAACGGGCATTCACCCCTCCACTTT.

The rearrangement uses TRBV2 and TRBJ2-3; the D gene could be TRBD1 or TRBD2 (5 bases each). CDR3 size: 12 residues. V was trimmed by 6 bases and J by 6 bases, leaving 10 bases between them. Looked up from germline, CDR1 is SNHLY and CDR2 is FYNNEI. The CDR3 reads CASRGDSDTQYF. The DNA for the CDR3 is TGTGCCAGCAGGGGGGATTCGGATACGCAGTATTTT.

The chain has TRBV6-1 and TRBJ1-5; the D is unclear. Germline CDR1 and CDR2: MNHNS and SASEGT. Between the trimmed V and J ends, which lost 1 base and 12 bases, there was a span of 13 bases. CDR3 size: 13 residues. In nucleotides, the CDR3 is TGTGCCAGCAGTGAAGGGATCCGAATGGGCCAGCATTTT. As protein: CASSEGIRMGQHF.

The chain employs TRBV7-9 and TRBJ1-5; 7 nucleotides line up with TRBD1. The CDR3 runs 16 residues. In germline, CDR1 is SEHNR, CDR2 FQNEAQ (reference sequence). V lost 1 base and J lost 7; bases outside the gene matches: 10. The CDR3 here is CASSLGGGGRGQPQHF. For the CDR3, the DNA is TGTGCCAGCAGCTTAGGAGGGGGCGGGCGAGGCCAGCCCCAGCATTTT.

The gene calls are TRBV4-1 and TRBJ2-3; 10 bases map to TRBD2. Germline values: CDR1 MGHRA, CDR2 YSYEKL. The junction had 5 bases not matched to a gene; V was cut back by 5 bases and J by 0 bases. The CDR3 spans 16 residues. The CDR3 sequence: CASSSPTSGSTDTQYF. The CDR3 bases are TGCGCCAGCAGCTCCCCGACTAGCGGGAGCACAGATACGCAGTATTTT.

V gene TRBV7-6 combines with J gene TRBJ2-7; no clear D. This CDR3 has 14 residues. V lost 4 bases and J 1 base, leaving 11 bases between the germline ends. Germline CDR1 and CDR2: SGHVS and FNYEAQ. CDR3 nucleotide sequence: TGTGCCAGCAGCTCGGGCCTGGAGTCCTACGAGCAGTACTTC. This translates into CASSSGLESYEQYF.

The V call is TRBV27, the J call TRBJ2-1; TRBD2 aligns across 10 bases. This CDR3 spans 18 amino acids. Trimming cost V 7 bases and J 3 bases; bases outside gene matches: 15. Germline values: CDR1 MNHEY, CDR2 SMNVEV (reference sequence). The CDR3 spells CASKVYSGGSPFYNEQFF. CDR3 nucleotides: TGTGCCAGCAAGGTATATAGCGGGGGGTCCCCCTTCTACAATGAGCAGTTCTTC.

This clone was observed a few times. V is TRBV9 and J is TRBJ1-1, with D perhaps TRBD1 (5 bases). V was clipped by 4 bases and J by 1 base, with 11 bases between them. The CDR3 is 14 amino acids. The germline V gene has CDR1 SGDLS and CDR2 YYNGEE. CDR3 nucleotides: TGTGCCAGCAGCAGTCGACAGACGAACACTGAAGCTTTCTTT. Translating it yields CASSSRQTNTEAFF.